This T cell receptor beta chain was sequenced for a study of siplizumab effects on memory and regulatory T cells. The CDR3 loop spans 16 amino acids. Study conclusions and caveats: Most alloreactive clones went unmapped to unstimulated subsets; only a minor fraction mapped. Proliferating Tregs taken from siplizumab cultures were not shown to have a confirmed suppressive function.

This clone was recorded once. Antigen unknown. Libraries were prepared by immunoSEQ multiplex PCR; TCRdb keeps only in-frame clonotypes and omits some of them. This sample has around 100,000 clones; around 90% occur once, and the top ten carry just over 2.5%. The sequenced sample consisted of CD4+ T cells sorted from blood. The receptor's source is a human donor in good health. Some clones in this sample may be carry-over from other donors' samples. This chain uses TRBV1 with TRBJ2-1. TRBV1 is listed as a pseudogene. The CDR3 protein is CTSSHHQRDPLNEQFF. The CDR3 region has the DNA TGCACCAGCAGCCACCACCAACGGGACCCTCTCAATGAGCAGTTCTTC.